These 18 T cell receptor beta chains share one sample of origin, sequenced in a study of human T cells and chemical hapten exposure. TCRdb reprocessed the RACE reads via MiXCR and lists one record per CDR3 protein. The table records some 52,000 distinct CDR3 sequences, about 10% of them present only once. Described time point: patch test 1, 2 weeks after DPC sensitization. Treatment denoted: therapeutic diphenylcyclopropenone sensitization with weekly scalp DPC. Unseparated into fractions, whole blood served as the source from which total RNA was extracted. This material consisted of whole blood, taken in connection with sensitization to the hapten diphenylcyclopropenone (DPC). The receptor source for this set is a middle-aged woman with alopecia areata. Some clones in this sample may be carry-over from other donors' samples.

This clonotype was seen repeatedly, ten times or more. The V call is TRBV19, the J call TRBJ2-7, with TRBD2 matching over 7 bases. This CDR3 is built from 13 residues. J lost 6 bases, V lost 10 bases, and 12 bases had no gene match. Germline CDR1 is LNHDA and CDR2 is SQIVND (reference sequence). The CDR3 protein is CATGGSVFSEQYF. The DNA for the CDR3 is TGTGCCACCGGCGGGAGCGTGTTCAGCGAGCAGTACTTC.

The V gene is TRBV3-1, the J gene TRBJ1-1, with D perhaps matching TRBD1 (6 bases). Trimming removed 5 bases at V and 4 bases at J, with 14 bases between. This CDR3 region has 14 residues. Germline CDR1 reads LGHDT; CDR2 reads YNNKEL (reference sequence). The DNA of the CDR3 is TGTGCCAGCAGCTCCGGGGGCGCAGCCACTGAAGCTTTCTTT. Translation gives CASSSGGAATEAFF. Together with reference TRBV3-1 and TRBJ1-1, the CDR3 gives the full variable domain: DTAVSQTPKYLVTQMGNDKSIKCEQNLGHDTMYWYKQDSKKFLKIMFSYNNKELIINETVPNRFSPKSPDKAHLNLHINSLELGDSAVYFCASSSGGAATEAFFGQGTRLTVV.

As for this clonotype: A much larger clone lies a single base off, so this may be a read error. The V call is TRBV27, the J call TRBJ2-7, with D possibly being TRBD1 (5 bases). V dropped 3 bases and J dropped 6 bases, with 15 bases sitting between them. This CDR3 contains 14 residues. Looked up from germline, CDR1 is MNHEY and CDR2 is SMNVEV (reference sequence). The CDR3, as DNA: TGTGCCAGCAGTTTGGGGCAGGAGCGTGCCGAGCAGTACTTC. Amino acids: CASSLGQERAEQYF.

To note about this clonotype: This may come from a read error, since a much larger clone is one base off. The final CDR3 position lacks the conserved phenylalanine or tryptophan, pointing to a likely read error. This chain links TRBV5-6 with TRBJ2-7; the match to TRBD1 covers 7 bases. The CDR3 totals 12 residues. From germline, CDR1 is SGHDT and CDR2 YYEEEE. The V segment lost 4 bases and the J segment 7 bases; nucleotides outside the gene matches: 5. The CDR3, as DNA: TGTGCCAGCAGCCCGACAGGGCGGGAGCAGTACATC. Protein: CASSPTGREQYI.

The chain recombines TRBV29-1 with TRBJ2-5; D call uncertain. Germline V CDR1 and CDR2: SQVTM, ANQGSEA. CDR3 length: 10 amino acids. The germline V and J ends were trimmed by 7 bases and 4 bases, with 7 bases remaining between them. CDR3 in amino acids: CSAGPETQYF. The CDR3 nucleotides are TGCAGCGCCGGCCCAGAGACCCAGTACTTC. The complete variable domain, with remaining parts taken from reference TRBV29-1 and TRBJ2-5, reads SAVISQKPSRDICQRGTSLTIQCQVDSQVTMMFWYRQQPGQSLTLIATANQGSEATYESGFVIDKFPISRPNLTFSTLTVSNMSPEDSSIYLCSAGPETQYFGPGTRLLVL.

The J gene is TRBJ2-1, the V gene TRBV28, with 12 bases matching TRBD2. The CDR3 consists of 12 residues. Trimming cost V 5 bases and J 16 bases; bases outside gene matches: 6. Germline lookup yields CDR1 MDHEN and CDR2 SYDVKM. CDR3 DNA sequence: TGTGCCAGCAGTCCGGGACTAGCGGGCTCCTTCTTC. Its translation is CASSPGLAGSFF.

Comment on this clonotype: This may arise from a read error, as a much more abundant clone is one base away. V and J are TRBV5-5 and TRBJ2-5; tentatively, D is TRBD2 (5 bases). CDR3 size: 13 residues. Germline V CDR1 and CDR2: SGHKS, YYEKEE (reference sequence). CDR3 sequence reads: CVSSLPGKETQYF. The CDR3 DNA is TGTGTCAGCAGCTTGCCGGGGAAAGAGACCCAGTACTTC.

At least ten counts were recorded for this clonotype. The gene calls are TRBV28 and TRBJ2-7; possible D gene TRBD1, 5 bases. The CDR3 has 12 residues. Trimming left V 3 bases short and J 5 bases short, with 8 bases between. In germline, CDR1 is MDHEN, CDR2 SYDVKM. As DNA, the CDR3 is TGTGCCAGCAGTTTTTCAGGGAACGAGCAGTACTTC. This sequence encodes CASSFSGNEQYF. Complete variable domain (other parts from reference TRBV28 and TRBJ2-7): DVKVTQSSRYLVKRTGEKVFLECVQDMDHENMFWYRQDPGLGLRLIYFSYDVKMKEKGDIPEGYSVSREKKERFSLILESASTNQTSMYLCASSFSGNEQYFGPGTRLTVT.

In this sample, this clonotype turned up many times. The chain has TRBV11-2 and TRBJ2-3, with 8 bases fitting TRBD2. This CDR3 region has 15 residues. V was pared by 5 bases and J by 4 bases, with 8 bases of the junction left unmatched. Germline CDR1 is SGHAT and CDR2 is FQNNGV. CDR3 residues: CASSVSGSLADTQYF. For the CDR3, the DNA is TGTGCCAGCAGCGTGAGCGGGAGTCTCGCAGATACGCAGTATTTT.

The table lists this clonotype with a few counts. The J gene is TRBJ2-7, the V gene TRBV28; TRBD2 agrees at 9 bases. This CDR3 is built from 14 residues. Germline values: CDR1 MDHEN, CDR2 SYDVKM. Trimming at V came to 3 bases and at J to 6 bases, leaving 6 bases not matched to a gene. The CDR3 region has the DNA TGTGCCAGCAGTTTTGAACTAGCGGGTCGCGAGCAGTACTTC. Translation: CASSFELAGREQYF.

This clonotype has ten or more counts. The V gene is TRBV18, the J gene TRBJ2-3; D is perhaps TRBD1 (6 bases). CDR3 length equals 16 residues. Per germline, CDR1 KGHSH and CDR2 LQKENI. V was cut by 6 bases and J by 2 bases, with 18 bases left in between. Here the CDR3 reads CASSQAPRDNTDTQYF. The CDR3 nucleotides are TGTGCCAGCTCGCAGGCCCCCCGGGACAACACAGATACGCAGTATTTT.

At least ten counts were recorded for this clonotype. The chain carries TRBV19 and TRBJ2-7; the D call may be TRBD1 or TRBD2 (5 bases each). The germline V gene has CDR1 LNHDA and CDR2 SQIVND (reference sequence). This CDR3 region has 17 residues. V lost 6 bases and J 1 base, leaving 22 bases between the germline ends. CDR3 nucleotides: TGTGCCAGTAGGGGGCCTGTCGGGCAGAGGGGATCCTACGAGCAGTACTTC. Protein sequence: CASRGPVGQRGSYEQYF.

This clonotype was detected ten times or more. The chain combines TRBV6-4 with TRBJ1-2, with 8 bases matching TRBD1. V gave up 5 bases and J gave up 4 bases; unmatched junction bases: 6. This CDR3 has 14 residues. The germline V gene has CDR1 MRHNA and CDR2 SNTAGT. CDR3 loop: CASSPGQGSYGYTF. In nucleotides, the CDR3 is TGTGCCAGCAGTCCTGGACAGGGCAGCTATGGCTACACCTTC.

This clonotype was counted many times. The chain has TRBV3-1 and TRBJ2-4; a weak D match, TRBD2 (6 bases). The ends were cut back, 0 bases at V and 7 bases at J, with 16 bases in the middle. This CDR3 comprises 16 residues. CDR1 LGHDT and CDR2 YNNKEL come from the germline V gene (reference sequence). CDR3 sequence: CASSQDVAASRNIQYF. CDR3 DNA sequence: TGTGCCAGCAGCCAAGATGTAGCGGCTTCAAGGAACATTCAGTACTTC.

This clonotype occurred many times. The V and J genes are TRBV18 and TRBJ2-2; D not certain. CDR3 length: 14 amino acids. Looked up from germline, CDR1 is KGHSH and CDR2 is LQKENI. The V and J ends lost 5 bases and 7 bases respectively, with 14 bases between them. The chain's CDR3 is CASSGGTSLGELFF. The DNA of the CDR3 is TGTGCCAGCTCAGGCGGAACTTCCCTCGGGGAGCTGTTTTTT.

The sample holds many counts of this clonotype. This chain links TRBV10-3 with TRBJ2-2, with D perhaps TRBD1 (5 bases). The CDR3 spans 13 residues. Germline-derived CDR1 and CDR2 are ENHRY and SYGVKD. The V end was cut by 10 bases, the J end by 3 bases, with 12 bases between. In DNA, the CDR3 is TGTGCCACCCAGGGAAGGGACACCGGGGAGCTGTTTTTT. As protein: CATQGRDTGELFF.

This clonotype was picked up a small number of times. The chain combines TRBV29-1 with TRBJ1-5, with D unclear. The V and J ends lost 5 bases and 4 bases respectively, with 9 bases between them. The CDR3 length is 12 residues. Germline CDR1 reads SQVTM; CDR2 reads ANQGSEA. CDR3 loop: CSVSIENQPQHF. The CDR3 coding sequence is TGCAGCGTTAGTATCGAGAATCAGCCCCAGCATTTT.

This clonotype has at least ten counts. The V call is TRBV13, the J call TRBJ1-5, with no clear D. Trimming removed 5 bases at V and 8 bases at J, with 16 bases between. The CDR3 totals 14 residues. Germline V CDR1 and CDR2: PRHDT, FYEKMQ (reference sequence). The CDR3 protein is CASSLRDTGEPQHF. The CDR3 DNA follows: TGTGCCAGCAGCCTAAGGGATACCGGAGAGCCCCAGCATTTT. The full variable domain, its missing parts supplied by reference TRBV13 and TRBJ1-5, is AAGVIQSPRHLIKEKRETATLKCYPIPRHDTVYWYQQGPGQDPQFLISFYEKMQSDKGSIPDRFSAQQFSDYHSELNMSSLELGDSALYFCASSLRDTGEPQHFGDGTRLSIL.